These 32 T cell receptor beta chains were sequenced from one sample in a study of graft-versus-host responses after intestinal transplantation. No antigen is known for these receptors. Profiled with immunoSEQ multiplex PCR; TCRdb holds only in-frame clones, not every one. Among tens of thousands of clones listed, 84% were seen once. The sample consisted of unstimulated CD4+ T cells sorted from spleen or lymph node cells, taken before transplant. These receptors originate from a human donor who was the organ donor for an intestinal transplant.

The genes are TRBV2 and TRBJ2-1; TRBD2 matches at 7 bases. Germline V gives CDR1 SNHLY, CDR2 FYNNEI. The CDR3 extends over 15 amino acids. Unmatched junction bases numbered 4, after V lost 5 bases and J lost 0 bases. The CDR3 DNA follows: TGTGCCAGCAGTTACAGCGGGGACTCCTACAATGAGCAGTTCTTC. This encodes CASSYSGDSYNEQFF.

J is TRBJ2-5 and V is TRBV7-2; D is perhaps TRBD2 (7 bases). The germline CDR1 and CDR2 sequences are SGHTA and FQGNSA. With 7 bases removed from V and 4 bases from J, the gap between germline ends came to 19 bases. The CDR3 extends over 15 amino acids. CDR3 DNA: TGTGCCAGCAACAGCCCGAGGGGGGGCATAGAGACCCAGTACTTC. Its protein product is CASNSPRGGIETQYF.

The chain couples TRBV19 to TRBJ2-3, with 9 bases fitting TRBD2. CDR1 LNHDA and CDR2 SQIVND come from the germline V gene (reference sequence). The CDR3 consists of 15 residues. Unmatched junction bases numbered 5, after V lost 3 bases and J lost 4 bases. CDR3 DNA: TGTGCCAGTAGTATCCTGCGGGGGGGCCCAGATACGCAGTATTTT. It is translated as CASSILRGGPDTQYF. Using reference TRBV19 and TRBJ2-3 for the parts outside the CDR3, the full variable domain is DGGITQSPKYLFRKEGQNVTLSCEQNLNHDAMYWYRQDPGQGLRLIYYSQIVNDFQKGDIAEGYSVSREKKESFPLTVTSAQKNPTAFYLCASSILRGGPDTQYFGPGTRLTVL.

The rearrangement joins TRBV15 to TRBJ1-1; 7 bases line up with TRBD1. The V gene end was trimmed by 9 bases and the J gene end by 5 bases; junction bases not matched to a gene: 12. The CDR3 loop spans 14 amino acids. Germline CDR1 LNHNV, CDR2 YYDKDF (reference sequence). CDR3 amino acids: CATRDSKRDTEAFF. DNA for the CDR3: TGTGCCACGAGGGACAGTAAGAGAGATACTGAAGCTTTCTTT.

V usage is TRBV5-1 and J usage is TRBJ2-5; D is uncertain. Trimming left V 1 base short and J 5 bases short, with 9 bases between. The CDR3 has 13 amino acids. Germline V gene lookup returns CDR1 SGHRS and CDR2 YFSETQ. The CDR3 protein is CASSLLVRETQYF. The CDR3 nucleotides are TGCGCCAGCAGCTTGCTGGTGCGGGAGACCCAGTACTTC.

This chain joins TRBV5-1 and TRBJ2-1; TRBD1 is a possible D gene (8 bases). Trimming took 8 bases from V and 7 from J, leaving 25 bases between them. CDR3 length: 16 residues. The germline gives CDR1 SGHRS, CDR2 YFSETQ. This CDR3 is CASKEFVTGGGNEQFF. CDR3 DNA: TGCGCCAGTAAAGAGTTCGTTACAGGGGGAGGGAATGAGCAGTTCTTC.

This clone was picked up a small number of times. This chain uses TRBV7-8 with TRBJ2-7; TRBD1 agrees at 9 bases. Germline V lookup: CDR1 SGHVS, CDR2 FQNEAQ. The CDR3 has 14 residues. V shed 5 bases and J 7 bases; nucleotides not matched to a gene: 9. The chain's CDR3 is CASSQQGAGGEQYV. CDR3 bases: TGTGCCAGCAGCCAACAGGGGGCGGGTGGGGAGCAGTACGTC.

This chain's CDR3 is CASSRRGETQYF. CDR3 nucleotides: TGTGCCAGCTCGAGGAGGGGAGAGACCCAGTACTTC. The chain has TRBV27 and TRBJ2-5; TRBD2 is a possible D gene (6 bases). CDR1 and CDR2 (germline): MNHEY, SMNVEV (reference sequence). The CDR3 contains 12 residues. V lost 8 bases, J lost 4 bases, and 11 bases lay in between.

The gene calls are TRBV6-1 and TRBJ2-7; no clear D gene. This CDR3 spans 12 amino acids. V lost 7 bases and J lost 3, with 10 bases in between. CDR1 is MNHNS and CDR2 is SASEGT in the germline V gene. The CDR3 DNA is TGTGCCAGCAATCACCTGAACTACGAGCAGTACGTC. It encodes CASNHLNYEQYV.

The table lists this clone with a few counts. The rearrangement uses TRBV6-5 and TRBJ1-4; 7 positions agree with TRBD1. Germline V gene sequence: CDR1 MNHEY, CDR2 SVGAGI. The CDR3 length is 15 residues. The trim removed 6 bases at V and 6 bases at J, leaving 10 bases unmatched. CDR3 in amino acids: CASRPDRALHEKLFF. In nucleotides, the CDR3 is TGTGCCAGCAGGCCCGACAGGGCTTTACATGAAAAACTGTTTTTT.

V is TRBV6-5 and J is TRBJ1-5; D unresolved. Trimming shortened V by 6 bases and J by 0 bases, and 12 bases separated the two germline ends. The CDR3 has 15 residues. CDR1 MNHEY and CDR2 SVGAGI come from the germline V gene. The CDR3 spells CASRTTEYSNQPQHF. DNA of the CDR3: TGTGCCAGCAGAACCACAGAGTATAGCAATCAGCCCCAGCATTTT.

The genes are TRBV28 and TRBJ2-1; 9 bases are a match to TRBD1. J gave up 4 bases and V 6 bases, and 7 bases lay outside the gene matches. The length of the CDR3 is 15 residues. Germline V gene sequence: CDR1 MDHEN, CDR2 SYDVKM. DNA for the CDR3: TGTGCCAGCAGCCAACCCGGACAGGGGTACAATGAGCAGTTCTTC. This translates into CASSQPGQGYNEQFF.

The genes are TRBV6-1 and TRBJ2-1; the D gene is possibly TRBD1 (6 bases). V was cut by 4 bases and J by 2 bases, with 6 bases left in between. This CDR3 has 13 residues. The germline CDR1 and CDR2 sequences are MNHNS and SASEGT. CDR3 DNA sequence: TGTGCCAGCAGTGGACAGGCCTACAATGAGCAGTTCTTC. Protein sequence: CASSGQAYNEQFF.

DNA of the CDR3: TGTGCCAGCAGTACCTACAGGGATGGTGGCACTGAAGCTTTCTTT. It yields the protein CASSTYRDGGTEAFF. This chain links TRBV6-5 with TRBJ1-1; D may be TRBD1 (6 bases). Trimming pared 5 bases from V and 4 bases from J, leaving 17 bases between. Germline V gene sequence: CDR1 MNHEY, CDR2 SVGAGI. The CDR3 loop spans 15 amino acids.

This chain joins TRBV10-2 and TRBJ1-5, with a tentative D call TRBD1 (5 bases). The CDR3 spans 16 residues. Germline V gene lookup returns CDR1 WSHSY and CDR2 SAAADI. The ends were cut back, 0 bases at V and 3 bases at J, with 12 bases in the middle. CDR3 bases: TGCGCCAGCAGTGAGTCGCTCGACAGTAACAATCAGCCCCAGCATTTT. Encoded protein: CASSESLDSNNQPQHF.

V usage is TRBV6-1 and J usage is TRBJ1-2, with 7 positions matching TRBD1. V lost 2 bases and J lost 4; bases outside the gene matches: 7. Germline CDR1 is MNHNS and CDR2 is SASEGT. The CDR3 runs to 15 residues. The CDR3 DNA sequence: TGTGCCAGCAGTGAAAGGGGGCTTGAAAGCTATGGCTACACCTTC. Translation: CASSERGLESYGYTF.

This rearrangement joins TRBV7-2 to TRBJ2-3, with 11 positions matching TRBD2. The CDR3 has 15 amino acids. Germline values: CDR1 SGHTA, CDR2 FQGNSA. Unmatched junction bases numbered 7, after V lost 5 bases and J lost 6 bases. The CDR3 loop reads CASSRLAGSRDTQYF. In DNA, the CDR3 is TGTGCCAGCAGCAGACTAGCGGGGAGCCGCGATACGCAGTATTTT. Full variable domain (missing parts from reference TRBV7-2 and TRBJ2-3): GAGVSQSPSNKVTEKGKDVELRCDPISGHTALYWYRQSLGQGLEFLIYFQGNSAPDKSGLPSDRFSAERTGGSVSTLTIQRTQQEDSAVYLCASSRLAGSRDTQYFGPGTRLTVL.

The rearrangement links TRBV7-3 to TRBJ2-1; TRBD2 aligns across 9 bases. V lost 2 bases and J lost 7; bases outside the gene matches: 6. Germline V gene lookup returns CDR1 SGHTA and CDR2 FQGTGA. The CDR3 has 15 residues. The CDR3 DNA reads TGTGCCAGCAGCTTAGGTGGCCTAGCGGGGAATGAGCAGTTCTTC. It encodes CASSLGGLAGNEQFF. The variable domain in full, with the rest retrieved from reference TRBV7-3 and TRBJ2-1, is GAGVSQTPSNKVTEKGKYVELRCDPISGHTALYWYRQSLGQGPEFLIYFQGTGAADDSGLPNDRFFAVRPEGSVSTLKIQRTERGDSAVYLCASSLGGLAGNEQFFGPGTRLTVL.

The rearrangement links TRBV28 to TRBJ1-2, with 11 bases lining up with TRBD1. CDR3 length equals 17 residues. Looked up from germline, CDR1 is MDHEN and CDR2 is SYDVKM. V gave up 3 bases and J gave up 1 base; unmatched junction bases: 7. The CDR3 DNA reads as TGTGCCAGCAGTTTTCGGACAGGGGGCGACGTTAACTATGGCTACACCTTC. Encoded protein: CASSFRTGGDVNYGYTF.

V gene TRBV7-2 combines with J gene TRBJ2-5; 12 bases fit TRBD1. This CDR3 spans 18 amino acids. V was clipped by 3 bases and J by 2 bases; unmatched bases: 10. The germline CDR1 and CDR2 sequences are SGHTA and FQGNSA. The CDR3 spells CASSLPTGQGARQETQYF. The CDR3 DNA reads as TGTGCCAGCAGCTTGCCGACGGGACAGGGGGCTCGGCAAGAGACCCAGTACTTC.

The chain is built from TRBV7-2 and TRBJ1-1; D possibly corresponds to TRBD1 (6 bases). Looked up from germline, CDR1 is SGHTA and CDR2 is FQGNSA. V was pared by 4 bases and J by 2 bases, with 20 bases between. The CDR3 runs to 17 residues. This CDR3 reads CASSSLHLGQSNTEAFF. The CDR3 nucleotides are TGTGCCAGCAGCTCGCTCCATTTAGGACAGAGTAACACTGAAGCTTTCTTT.

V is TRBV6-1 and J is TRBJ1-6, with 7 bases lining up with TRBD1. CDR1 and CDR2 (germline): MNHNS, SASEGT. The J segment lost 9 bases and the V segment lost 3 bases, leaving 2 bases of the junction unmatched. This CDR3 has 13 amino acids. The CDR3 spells CASSDRDSSPLHF. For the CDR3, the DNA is TGTGCCAGCAGTGATCGGGACAGTTCACCCCTCCACTTT.

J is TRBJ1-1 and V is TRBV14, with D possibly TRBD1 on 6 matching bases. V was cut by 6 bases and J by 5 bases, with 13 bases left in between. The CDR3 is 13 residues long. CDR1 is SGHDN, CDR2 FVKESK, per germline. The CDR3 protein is CASSRGRGTEAFF. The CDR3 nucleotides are TGTGCCAGCAGTCGCGGGAGGGGGACTGAAGCTTTCTTT.

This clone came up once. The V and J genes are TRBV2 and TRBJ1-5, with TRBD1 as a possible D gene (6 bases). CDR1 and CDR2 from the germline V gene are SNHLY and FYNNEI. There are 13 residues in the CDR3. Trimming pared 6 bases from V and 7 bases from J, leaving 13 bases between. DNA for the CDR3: TGTGCCAGCAGACAAGGGGGTTGGCAGCCCCAGCATTTT. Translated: CASRQGGWQPQHF.

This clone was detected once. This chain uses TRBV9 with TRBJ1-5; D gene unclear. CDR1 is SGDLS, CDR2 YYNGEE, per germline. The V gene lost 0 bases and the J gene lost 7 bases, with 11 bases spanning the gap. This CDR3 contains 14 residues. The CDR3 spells CASSVDGGYQPQHF. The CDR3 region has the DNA TGTGCCAGCAGCGTAGACGGCGGTTACCAGCCCCAGCATTTT.

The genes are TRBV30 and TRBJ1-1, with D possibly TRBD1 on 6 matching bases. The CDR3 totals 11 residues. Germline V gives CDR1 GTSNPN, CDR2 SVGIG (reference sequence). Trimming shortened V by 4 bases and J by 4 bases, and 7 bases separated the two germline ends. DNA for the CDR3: TGTGCCTGGATAGGGGGCACTGAAGCTTTCTTT. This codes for CAWIGGTEAFF. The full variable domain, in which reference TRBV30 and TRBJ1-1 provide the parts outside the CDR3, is SQTIHQWPATLVQPVGSPLSLECTVEGTSNPNLYWYRQAAGRGLQLLFYSVGIGQISSEVPQNLSASRPQDRQFILSSKKLLLSDSGFYLCAWIGGTEAFFGQGTRLTVV.

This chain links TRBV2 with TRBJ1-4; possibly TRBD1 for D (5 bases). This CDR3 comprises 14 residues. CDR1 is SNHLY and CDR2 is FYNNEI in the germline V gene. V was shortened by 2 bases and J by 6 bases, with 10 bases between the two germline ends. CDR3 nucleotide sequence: TGTGCCAGCAGTGAACAGGGCCGGTATGAAAAACTGTTTTTT. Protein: CASSEQGRYEKLFF.

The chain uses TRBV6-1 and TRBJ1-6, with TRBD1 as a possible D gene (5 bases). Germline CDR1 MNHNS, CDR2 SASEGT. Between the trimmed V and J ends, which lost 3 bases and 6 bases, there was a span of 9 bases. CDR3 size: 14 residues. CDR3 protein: CASSEQGGNSPLHF. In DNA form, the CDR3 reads TGTGCCAGCAGTGAGCAGGGCGGTAATTCACCCCTCCACTTT.

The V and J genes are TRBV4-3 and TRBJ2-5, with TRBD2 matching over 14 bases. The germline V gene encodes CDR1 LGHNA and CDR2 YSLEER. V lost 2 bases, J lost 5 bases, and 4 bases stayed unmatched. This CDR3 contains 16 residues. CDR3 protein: CASSQTTSGGEETQYF. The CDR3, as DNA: TGCGCCAGCAGCCAAACGACTAGCGGGGGGGAGGAGACCCAGTACTTC.

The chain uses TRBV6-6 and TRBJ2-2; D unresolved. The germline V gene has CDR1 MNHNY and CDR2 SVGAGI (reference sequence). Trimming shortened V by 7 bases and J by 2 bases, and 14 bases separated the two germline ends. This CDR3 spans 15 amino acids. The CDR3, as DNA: TGTGCCAGCACCCCAACCTCGCGTAACACCGGGGAGCTGTTTTTT. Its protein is CASTPTSRNTGELFF.

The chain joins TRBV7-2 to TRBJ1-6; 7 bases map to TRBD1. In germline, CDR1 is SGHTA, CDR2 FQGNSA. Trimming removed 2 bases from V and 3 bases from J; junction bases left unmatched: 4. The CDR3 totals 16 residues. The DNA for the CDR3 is TGTGCCAGCAGCTTACTTCAGGGGGGCTATAATTCACCCCTCCACTTT. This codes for CASSLLQGGYNSPLHF.

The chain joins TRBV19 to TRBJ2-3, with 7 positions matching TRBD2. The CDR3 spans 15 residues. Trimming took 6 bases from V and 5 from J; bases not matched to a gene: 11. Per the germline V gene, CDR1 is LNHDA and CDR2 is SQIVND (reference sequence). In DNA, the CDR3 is TGTGCCAGTAGCCGGGGGGACGCGAATGGAGATACGCAGTATTTT. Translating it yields CASSRGDANGDTQYF.